This T cell receptor beta chain was sequenced for a study of response to subunit inactivated influenza vaccine. Overall study results and limits: Researchers suggested that each seasonal influenza vaccination recruits few new T cells.

Trimming left V 6 bases short and J 7 bases short, with 28 bases between. The CDR3 totals 17 residues. Germline loops: CDR1 SQVTM, CDR2 ANQGSEA. TCRdb passed the RT-PCR reads through MiXCR, listing each CDR3 protein once. The sample has about 620,000 distinct CDR3 sequences; about 11% are singletons. This clonotype appeared a few times. Its cognate antigen is unknown. Sequenced material: PBMCs from blood, taken on the day of vaccination. The sequence derives from a man in his fifties who received an inactivated influenza vaccine. This chain connects TRBV29-1 to TRBJ2-1; perhaps TRBD2 as D (6 bases). The CDR3 coding sequence is TGCAGCGTCACCGGGACCACTCGTACTCCTGCGGGAAATGAGCAGTTCTTC. Its translation: CSVTGTTRTPAGNEQFF.